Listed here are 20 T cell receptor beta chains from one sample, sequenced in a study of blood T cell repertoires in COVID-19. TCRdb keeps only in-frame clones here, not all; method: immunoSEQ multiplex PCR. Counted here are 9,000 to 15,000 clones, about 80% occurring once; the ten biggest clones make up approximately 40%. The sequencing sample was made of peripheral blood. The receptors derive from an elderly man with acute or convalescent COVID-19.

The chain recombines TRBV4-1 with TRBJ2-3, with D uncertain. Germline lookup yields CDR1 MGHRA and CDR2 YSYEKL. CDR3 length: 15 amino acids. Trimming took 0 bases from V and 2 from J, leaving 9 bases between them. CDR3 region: CASSQDRTYTDTQYF. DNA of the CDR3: TGCGCCAGCAGCCAAGATAGAACCTACACAGATACGCAGTATTTT.

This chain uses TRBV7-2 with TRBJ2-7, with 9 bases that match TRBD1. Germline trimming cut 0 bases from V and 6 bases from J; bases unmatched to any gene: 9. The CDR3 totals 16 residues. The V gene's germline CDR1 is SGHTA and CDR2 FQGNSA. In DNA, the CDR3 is TGTGCCAGCAGCTTAGCCTCCGGACAGGGGAAGTCCGAGCAGTACTTC. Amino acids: CASSLASGQGKSEQYF. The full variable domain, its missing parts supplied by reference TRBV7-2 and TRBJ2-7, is GAGVSQSPSNKVTEKGKDVELRCDPISGHTALYWYRQSLGQGLEFLIYFQGNSAPDKSGLPSDRFSAERTGGSVSTLTIQRTQQEDSAVYLCASSLASGQGKSEQYFGPGTRLTVT.

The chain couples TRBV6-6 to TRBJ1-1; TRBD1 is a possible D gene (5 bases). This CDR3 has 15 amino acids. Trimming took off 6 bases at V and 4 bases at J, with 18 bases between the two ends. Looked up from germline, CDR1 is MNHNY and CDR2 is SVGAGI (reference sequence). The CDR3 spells CASRPGAGLSTEAFF. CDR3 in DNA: TGTGCCAGCAGACCCGGAGCAGGGCTGAGCACTGAAGCTTTCTTT.

DNA of the CDR3: TGTGCCAGCAATCCCTTAATCAATCAGCCCCAGCATTTT. Amino acid sequence: CASNPLINQPQHF. V gene TRBV6-5 combines with J gene TRBJ1-5; D ambiguous. From germline, CDR1 is MNHEY and CDR2 SVGAGI. The CDR3 spans 13 residues. V lost 7 bases, J lost 3 bases, and 10 bases lay in between.

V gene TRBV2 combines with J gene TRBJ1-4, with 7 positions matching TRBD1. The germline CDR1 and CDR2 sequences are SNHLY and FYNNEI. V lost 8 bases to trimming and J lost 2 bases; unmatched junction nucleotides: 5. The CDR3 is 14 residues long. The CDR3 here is CASLTGETNEKLFF. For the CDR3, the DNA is TGTGCCAGCCTAACAGGGGAGACTAATGAAAAACTGTTTTTT.

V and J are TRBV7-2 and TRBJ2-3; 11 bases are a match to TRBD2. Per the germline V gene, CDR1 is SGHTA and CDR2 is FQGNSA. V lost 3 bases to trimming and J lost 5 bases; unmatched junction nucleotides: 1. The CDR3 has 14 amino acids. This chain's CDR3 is CASSFLAGGDTQYF. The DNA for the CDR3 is TGTGCCAGCAGCTTTCTAGCGGGGGGAGATACGCAGTATTTT.

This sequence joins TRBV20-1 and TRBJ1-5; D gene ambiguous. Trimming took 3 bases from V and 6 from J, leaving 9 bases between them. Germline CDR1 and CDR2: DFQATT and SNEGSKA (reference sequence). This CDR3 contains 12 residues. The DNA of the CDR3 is TGCAGTGCTAGTATTGGAGGTCAGCCCCAGCATTTT. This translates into CSASIGGQPQHF.

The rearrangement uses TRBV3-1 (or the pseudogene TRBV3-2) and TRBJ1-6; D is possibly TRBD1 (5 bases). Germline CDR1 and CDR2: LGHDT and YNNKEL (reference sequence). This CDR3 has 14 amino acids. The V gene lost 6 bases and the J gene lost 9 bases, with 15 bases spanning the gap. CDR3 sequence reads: CASRGTGVGSPLHF. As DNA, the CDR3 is TGTGCCAGCAGGGGAACGGGGGTGGGTTCACCCCTCCACTTT.

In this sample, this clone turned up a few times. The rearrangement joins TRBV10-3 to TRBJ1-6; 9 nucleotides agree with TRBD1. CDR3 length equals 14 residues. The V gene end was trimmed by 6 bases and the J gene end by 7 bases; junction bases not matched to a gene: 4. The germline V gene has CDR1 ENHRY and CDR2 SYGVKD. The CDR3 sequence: CAIRDGTGNSPLHF. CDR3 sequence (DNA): TGTGCCATCAGAGACGGGACAGGGAATTCACCCCTCCACTTT.

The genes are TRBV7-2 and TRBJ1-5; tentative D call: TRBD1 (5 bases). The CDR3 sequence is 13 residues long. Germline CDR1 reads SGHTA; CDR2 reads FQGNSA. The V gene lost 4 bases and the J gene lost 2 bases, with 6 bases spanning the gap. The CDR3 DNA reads TGTGCCAGCAGCTCACAGGGCAATCAGCCCCAGCATTTT. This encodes CASSSQGNQPQHF. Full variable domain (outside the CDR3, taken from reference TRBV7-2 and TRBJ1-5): GAGVSQSPSNKVTEKGKDVELRCDPISGHTALYWYRQSLGQGLEFLIYFQGNSAPDKSGLPSDRFSAERTGGSVSTLTIQRTQQEDSAVYLCASSSQGNQPQHFGDGTRLSIL.

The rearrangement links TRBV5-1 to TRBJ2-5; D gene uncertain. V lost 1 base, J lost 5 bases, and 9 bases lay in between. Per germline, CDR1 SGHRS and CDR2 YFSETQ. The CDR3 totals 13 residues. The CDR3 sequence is CASSLIPGETQYF. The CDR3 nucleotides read TGCGCCAGCAGCTTGATCCCCGGGGAGACCCAGTACTTC.

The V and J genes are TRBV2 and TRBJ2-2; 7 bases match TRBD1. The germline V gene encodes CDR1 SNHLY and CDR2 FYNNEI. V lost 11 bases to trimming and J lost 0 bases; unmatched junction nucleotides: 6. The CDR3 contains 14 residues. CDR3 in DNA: TGTGCCTCCAGAGGGGGCCCGAACACCGGGGAGCTGTTTTTT. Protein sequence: CASRGGPNTGELFF.

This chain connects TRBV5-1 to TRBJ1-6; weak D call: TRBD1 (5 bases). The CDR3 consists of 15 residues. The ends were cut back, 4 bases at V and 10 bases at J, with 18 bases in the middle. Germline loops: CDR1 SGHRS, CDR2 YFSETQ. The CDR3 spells CASSNDLGGVSPLHF. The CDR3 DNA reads TGCGCCAGCAGCAATGACCTCGGGGGAGTGTCACCCCTCCACTTT.

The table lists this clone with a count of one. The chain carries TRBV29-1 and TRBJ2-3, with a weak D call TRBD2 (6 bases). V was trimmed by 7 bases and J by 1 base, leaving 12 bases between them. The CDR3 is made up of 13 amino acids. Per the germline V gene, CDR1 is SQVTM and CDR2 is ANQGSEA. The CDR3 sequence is CSATGLGTDTQYF. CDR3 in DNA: TGCAGCGCGACGGGACTTGGCACAGATACGCAGTATTTT.

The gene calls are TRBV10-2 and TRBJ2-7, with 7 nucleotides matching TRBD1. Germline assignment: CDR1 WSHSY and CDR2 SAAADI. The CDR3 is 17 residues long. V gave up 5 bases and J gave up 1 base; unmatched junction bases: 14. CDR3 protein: CASSPNSDRVKSYEQYF. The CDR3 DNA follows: TGCGCCAGCAGTCCCAACTCCGACAGGGTGAAATCCTACGAGCAGTACTTC.

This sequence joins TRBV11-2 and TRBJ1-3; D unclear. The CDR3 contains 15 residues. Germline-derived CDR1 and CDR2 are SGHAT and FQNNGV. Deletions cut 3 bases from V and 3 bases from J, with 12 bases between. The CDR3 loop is CASSLSAERGNTIYF. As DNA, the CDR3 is TGTGCCAGCAGCTTGTCAGCGGAACGTGGAAACACCATATATTTT.

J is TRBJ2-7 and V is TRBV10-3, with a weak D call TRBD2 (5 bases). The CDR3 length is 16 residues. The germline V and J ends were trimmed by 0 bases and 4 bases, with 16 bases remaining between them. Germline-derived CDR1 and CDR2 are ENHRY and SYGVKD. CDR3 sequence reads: CAISESRGRSVYEQYF. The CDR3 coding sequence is TGTGCCATCAGTGAGTCTCGGGGAAGATCCGTGTACGAGCAGTACTTC.

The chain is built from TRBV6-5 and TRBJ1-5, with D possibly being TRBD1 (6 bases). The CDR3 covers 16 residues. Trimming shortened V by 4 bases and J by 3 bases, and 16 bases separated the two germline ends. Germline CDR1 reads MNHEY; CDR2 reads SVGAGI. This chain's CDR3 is CASSSGTFGLNQPQHF. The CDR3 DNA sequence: TGTGCCAGCAGTTCCGGGACATTCGGACTCAATCAGCCCCAGCATTTT.

CDR3: CASKKGQGNTEAFF. CDR3 DNA: TGTGCCAGCAAAAAAGGACAGGGGAACACTGAAGCTTTCTTT. The V gene is TRBV6-5, the J gene TRBJ1-1, with 8 nucleotides matching TRBD1. Germline assignment: CDR1 MNHEY and CDR2 SVGAGI. Trimming removed 7 bases from V and 1 base from J; junction bases left unmatched: 5. The CDR3 is made up of 14 amino acids.

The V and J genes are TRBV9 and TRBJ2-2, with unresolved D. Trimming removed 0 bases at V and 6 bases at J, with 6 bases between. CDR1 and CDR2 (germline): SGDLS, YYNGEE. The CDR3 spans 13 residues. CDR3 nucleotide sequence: TGTGCCAGCAGCGTAGCTTATTCCGGGGAGCTGTTTTTT. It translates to CASSVAYSGELFF.